Sequencing of this TCR beta chain was carried out in a study of vaccination effects on CD4 cells after COVID-19. Whole-study context: The ViraFEST assay expanded antigen-specific CD4+ T cells with viral peptide pools before sequencing. Samples collected post-vaccine were obtained a median of 72 days after the second dose.

Only in-frame clones appear in the TCRdb table, and some are missing; sequencing was by immunoSEQ multiplex PCR. The data show fewer than 75,000 clones, 78% seen once. Whole-study findings and limits: Clones induced by infection and by vaccine showed marked clonal contraction late after vaccination. Convalescent patients numbered few in the study; early post-infection timepoints were missing entirely.

Of note for this clone: Its antigen is undetermined.

V was shortened by 2 bases and J by 8 bases, with 26 bases between the two germline ends. This CDR3 is 18 amino acids long. The germline gives CDR1 LNHDA, CDR2 SQIVND (reference sequence). After about 10 days in culture, the CD4+ T cells were isolated. Vaccination of participants consisted of two doses of either the BNT162b2 or mRNA-1273 vaccine. Sequences were derived from CD4+ T cells from PBMCs cultured without peptide, sampled after COVID-19 vaccination. The clonotype was recovered from a human donor who received a COVID-19 vaccine. The rearrangement links TRBV19 to TRBJ2-3, with a possible D match to TRBD2 (6 bases). DNA of the CDR3: TGTGCCAGTAGTATAAGGCGGGGCCAACTCCTCCTCCGGGGTACGCAGTATTTT. Protein: CASSIRRGQLLLRGTQYF.